This T cell receptor (beta chain) was sequenced in a study of T cell repertoires in cytomegalovirus infection. The sample holds a few counts of this clonotype. TCRdb used MiXCR to reprocess the reads, holding one entry per CDR3 protein. Here the sample spans fewer than 350,000 distinct CDR3 sequences, roughly 15% being singletons. This CDR3 comprises 14 residues. V lost 2 bases and J lost 2; bases outside the gene matches: 3. Germline V CDR1 and CDR2: SGHTS, YDEGEE. The clonotype comes from a human donor in good health (CMV status not recorded). Some clones in this sample may be carry-over from other donors' samples. The chain employs TRBV5-8 and TRBJ2-7, with TRBD2 identical over 8 bases. The sample was PBMCs. CDR3 in amino acids: CASSLTSGTYEQYF. In DNA, the CDR3 is TGTGCCAGCAGCTTAACTAGCGGAACCTACGAGCAGTACTTC.